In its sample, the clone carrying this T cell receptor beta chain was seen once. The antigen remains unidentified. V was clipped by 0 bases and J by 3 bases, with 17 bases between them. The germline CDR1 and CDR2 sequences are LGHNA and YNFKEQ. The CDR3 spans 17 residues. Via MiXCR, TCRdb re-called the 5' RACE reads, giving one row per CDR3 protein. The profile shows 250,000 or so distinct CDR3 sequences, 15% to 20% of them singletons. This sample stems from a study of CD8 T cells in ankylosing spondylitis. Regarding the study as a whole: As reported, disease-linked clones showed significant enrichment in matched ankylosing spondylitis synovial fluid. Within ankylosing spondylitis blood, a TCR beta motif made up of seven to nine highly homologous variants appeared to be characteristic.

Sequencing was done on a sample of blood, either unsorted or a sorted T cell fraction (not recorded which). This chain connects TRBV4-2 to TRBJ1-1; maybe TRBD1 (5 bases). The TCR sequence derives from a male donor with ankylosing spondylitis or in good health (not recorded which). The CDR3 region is CASSQESAGWADTEAFF. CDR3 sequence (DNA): TGTGCCAGCAGCCAAGAGTCGGCAGGGTGGGCGGACACTGAAGCTTTCTTT.